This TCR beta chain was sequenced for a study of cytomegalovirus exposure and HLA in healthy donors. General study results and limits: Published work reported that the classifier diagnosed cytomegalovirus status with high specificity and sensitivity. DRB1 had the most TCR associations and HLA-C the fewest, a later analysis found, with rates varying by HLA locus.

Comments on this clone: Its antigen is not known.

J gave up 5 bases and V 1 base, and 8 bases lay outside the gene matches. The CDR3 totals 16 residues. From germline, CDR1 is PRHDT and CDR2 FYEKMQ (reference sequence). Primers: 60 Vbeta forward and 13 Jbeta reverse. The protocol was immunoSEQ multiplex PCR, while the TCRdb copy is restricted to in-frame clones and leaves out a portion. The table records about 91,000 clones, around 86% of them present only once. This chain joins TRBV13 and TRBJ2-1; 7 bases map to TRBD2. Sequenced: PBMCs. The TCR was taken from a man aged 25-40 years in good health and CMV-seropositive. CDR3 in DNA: TGTGCCAGCAGCTTAGATTGGACTAGAGGGAACAATGAGCAGTTCTTC. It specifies CASSLDWTRGNNEQFF.